The present T cell receptor (beta chain) was sequenced within a study of CD8 T cells in ankylosing spondylitis. 5'-RACE, quantitative and with molecular barcodes, yielded the TCR beta libraries. A single record per CDR3 protein comes from TCRdb applying MiXCR to the 5' RACE reads. The table has around 180,000 distinct CDR3 sequences, under 15% seen once. This clonotype was found many times. Its antigen is unidentified. The germline CDR1 and CDR2 sequences are DFQATT and SNEGSKA (reference sequence). V gave up 0 bases and J gave up 3 bases, with 8 bases separating them. This CDR3 comprises 14 residues. Overall study findings and caveats: Significant enrichment of disease-linked clones was reportedly seen in matched ankylosing spondylitis synovial fluid. Some of the motif variants had earlier been found in reactive arthritis patients' fluid and blood.

The TCR comes from a female donor with ankylosing spondylitis or in good health (not recorded which). Material: blood, either unsorted or a sorted T cell fraction (not recorded which). The chain has TRBV20-1 and TRBJ2-2, with D unclear. The CDR3 region is CSARDHSDTGELFF. DNA of the CDR3: TGCAGTGCTAGAGACCACTCGGACACCGGGGAGCTGTTTTTT.